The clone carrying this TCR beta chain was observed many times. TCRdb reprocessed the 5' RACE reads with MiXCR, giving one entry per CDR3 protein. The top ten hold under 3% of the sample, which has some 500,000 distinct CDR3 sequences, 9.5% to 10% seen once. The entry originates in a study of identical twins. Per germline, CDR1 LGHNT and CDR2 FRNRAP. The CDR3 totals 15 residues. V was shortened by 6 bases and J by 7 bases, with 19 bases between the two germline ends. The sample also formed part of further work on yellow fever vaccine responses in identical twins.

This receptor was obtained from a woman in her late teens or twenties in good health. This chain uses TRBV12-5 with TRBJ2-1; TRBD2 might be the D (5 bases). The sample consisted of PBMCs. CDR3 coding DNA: TGTGCTAGTGGAACCGGTAGTCTAGGCGGGAATGAGCAGTTCTTC. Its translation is CASGTGSLGGNEQFF.